Listed below are T cell receptor beta chains from one sample, sequenced in a study of response to subunit inactivated influenza vaccine. One entry per CDR3 protein results from TCRdb running MiXCR on the RT-PCR reads. The sample records roughly 710,000 distinct CDR3 sequences, less than 15% being singletons. Sequenced here: PBMCs from blood, sampled 14 to 15 days before vaccination. Every receptor here comes from a man in his fifties or sixties who received an inactivated influenza vaccine. Both conserved end residues are part of each CDR3. The order of the fields is CDR3 DNA, CDR3 protein, D gene, V gene, J gene, clone size. A D gene is named only where the DNA matches it firmly. The listing skips clone size in some rows; elsewhere it reads once, few, many or a size class.

DNA: TGTGCCAGCAGCCGGGGGGGTCTCCAGAAACCCACAGATACGCAGTATTTT
CDR3: CASSRGGLQKPTDTQYF
D: TRBD2
V: TRBV28
J: TRBJ2-3
size: NA

DNA: TGTGCCAGTTCTTGGGTTAGCACTAGCACAGATACGCAGTATTTT
CDR3: CASSWVSTSTDTQYF
D: NA
V: TRBV12-3/TRBV12-4
J: TRBJ2-3
size: NA

DNA: TGTGCCAGCAGCCTAGGGGGGTTTTCTGGAAACACCATATATTTT
CDR3: CASSLGGFSGNTIYF
D: NA
V: TRBV7-2
J: TRBJ1-3
size: NA

DNA: TGTGCCAGCAGCTTGGAACAGGCGAACACCGGGGAGCTGTTTTTT
CDR3: CASSLEQANTGELFF
D: NA
V: TRBV5-4
J: TRBJ2-2
size: few

DNA: TGTGCCAGCAGTCGACCCACCGGGACAGGGGCAGGGACCCAGTACTTC
CDR3: CASSRPTGTGAGTQYF
D: TRBD1
V: TRBV12-3/TRBV12-4
J: TRBJ2-5
size: NA

DNA: TGTGCCAGCAGCTTGGCGGGACAGGCGGCTAAGTATGGCTACACCTTC
CDR3: CASSLAGQAAKYGYTF
D: TRBD1
V: TRBV7-9
J: TRBJ1-2
size: few

DNA: TGCAGTGCTAGCCGCCGGGGCGACGAGCAGTACTTC
CDR3: CSASRRGDEQYF
D: NA
V: TRBV20-1
J: TRBJ2-7
size: many

DNA: TGCAGTGCTAGGGCCCCAACTAGGGGGGTAAGCTCCTACAATGAGCAGTTCTTC
CDR3: CSARAPTRGVSSYNEQFF
D: NA
V: TRBV20-1
J: TRBJ2-1
size: NA

DNA: TGTGCCAGCAGTGCCCGGACAGGGACGGATTCTGAGCAGTTCTTC
CDR3: CASSARTGTDSEQFF
D: TRBD1
V: TRBV6-1
J: TRBJ2-1
size: few

DNA: TGTGCCAGCAGTCCTCGGGACTACCTTCCGTACCAAGAGACCCAGTACTTC
CDR3: CASSPRDYLPYQETQYF
D: TRBD2
V: TRBV6-1
J: TRBJ2-5
size: NA

DNA: TGCAGCGTTGCTGAGGGATTACGCACAGATACGCAGTATTTT
CDR3: CSVAEGLRTDTQYF
D: NA
V: TRBV29-1
J: TRBJ2-3
size: NA

DNA: TGCAGTGCTAGAAACAGAAGAGCGGGACTTGGAACCGGGGAGCTGTTTTTT
CDR3: CSARNRRAGLGTGELFF
D: TRBD2
V: TRBV20-1
J: TRBJ2-2
size: few

DNA: TGCGCCAGCAGCCTGACTAGCGGGGGGGCCTACAATGAGCAGTTCTTC
CDR3: CASSLTSGGAYNEQFF
D: TRBD2
V: TRBV4-1
J: TRBJ2-1
size: NA

DNA: TGCAGTGCTAGAGTTGCCCTTACCGGGGAGCTGTTTTTT
CDR3: CSARVALTGELFF
D: NA
V: TRBV20-1
J: TRBJ2-2
size: few

DNA: TGTGCCAGCAGGGGGGGGAGGCAGTTCTTC
CDR3: CASRGGRQFF
D: TRBD2
V: TRBV2
J: TRBJ2-1
size: many

DNA: TGTGCCAGCAGTGGCCGAAGACAGGAACACACAGATACGCAGTATTTT
CDR3: CASSGRRQEHTDTQYF
D: NA
V: TRBV6-1
J: TRBJ2-3
size: NA

DNA: TGTGCCAGCAGCTTGGCTAGCGGGGGAACCTACGAGCAGTACTTC
CDR3: CASSLASGGTYEQYF
D: TRBD2
V: TRBV11-2
J: TRBJ2-7
size: many

DNA: TGTGCCATTTCTCGCGGCTCTAGCGGACCCTACGAGCAGTACTTC
CDR3: CAISRGSSGPYEQYF
D: TRBD2
V: TRBV28
J: TRBJ2-7
size: few

DNA: TGTGCCAGCAGTTTATCGACCTTGAATGAGCAGTTCTTC
CDR3: CASSLSTLNEQFF
D: NA
V: TRBV27
J: TRBJ2-1
size: NA

DNA: TGCAGCGCCTCGCAGGGAGCCGATGTAGGCTACACCTTC
CDR3: CSASQGADVGYTF
D: NA
V: TRBV29-1
J: TRBJ1-2
size: NA

DNA: TGTGCCAGCAGTTTATGGGACAGAGAAAAACTGTTTTTT
CDR3: CASSLWDREKLFF
D: TRBD1
V: TRBV27
J: TRBJ1-4
size: NA

DNA: TGTGCCAGCAGCCAAGACGGGACAGGGTCAACGGAGACCCAGTACTTC
CDR3: CASSQDGTGSTETQYF
D: TRBD1
V: TRBV4-2
J: TRBJ2-5
size: NA